These T cell receptor beta chains were read from a single sample in a study of cytomegalovirus exposure and HLA in healthy donors. TCRdb keeps only in-frame clones here, not all; method: immunoSEQ multiplex PCR. This table has about 140,000 clones, almost 85% appearing once. Sequenced material: PBMCs. The receptors derive from a young man in good health and CMV-seropositive. The CDR3 runs from the conserved cysteine through the conserved F or W. A D gene is named only where the DNA matches it firmly. Some rows mark clone size as missing; the rest say once, few, many or name a class of expanded clone.

v_gene	abundance	d_gene	j_gene	len	CDR3aa	CDR3nt
TRBV7-9	.	TRBD2	TRBJ2-7	13	CASSPGLSYEQYF	TGTGCCAGCAGCCCGGGACTATCCTACGAGCAGTACTTC
TRBV5-1	.	TRBD2	TRBJ2-7	15	CASSPLAGGPYEQYF	TGCGCCAGCAGCCCCTTAGCGGGAGGTCCCTACGAGCAGTACTTC
TRBV6-5	.	TRBD1	TRBJ2-7	13	CASSAQGSYEQYF	TGTGCCAGCAGCGCACAGGGGTCCTACGAGCAGTACTTC
TRBV5-6	.	.	TRBJ1-3	14	CASSLGTAGNTIYF	TGTGCCAGCAGCTTGGGGACAGCTGGAAACACCATATATTTT
TRBV5-6	.	TRBD2	TRBJ2-7	15	CASSWGLAGDYEQYF	TGTGCCAGCAGCTGGGGACTAGCGGGAGACTACGAGCAGTACTTC
TRBV28	.	.	TRBJ1-4	15	CASLAGGERDEKLFF	TGTGCCAGCCTCGCGGGGGGCGAACGGGATGAAAAACTGTTTTTT
TRBV12-5	.	.	TRBJ2-2	13	CASSVVGVGELFF	TGTGCTAGTTCAGTCGTCGGGGTCGGGGAGCTGTTTTTT
TRBV6-6	.	.	TRBJ2-3	14	CASSYGGSTDTQYF	TGTGCCAGCAGTTACGGGGGGAGCACAGATACGCAGTATTTT
TRBV30	.	TRBD1	TRBJ2-2	15	CAWSGQGGLTGELFF	TGTGCCTGGAGTGGACAGGGTGGGCTTACCGGGGAGCTGTTTTTT
TRBV7-2	.	.	TRBJ2-4	15	CASSLGQGRLSIQYF	TGTGCCAGCAGCTTAGGGCAGGGCCGTCTTAGCATTCAGTACTTC
TRBV30	.	TRBD2	TRBJ2-5	17	CAWSVGGSGGAGETQYF	TGTGCCTGGAGTGTAGGGGGAAGCGGGGGGGCCGGTGAGACCCAGTACTTC
TRBV7-9	.	TRBD1	TRBJ1-4	15	CASSPGTATNEKLFF	TGTGCCAGCAGCCCTGGGACAGCAACTAATGAAAAACTGTTTTTT
TRBV28	.	TRBD1	TRBJ1-1	15	CATLRRSGGENEAFF	TGTGCCACGCTAAGGCGGTCAGGGGGTGAGAATGAAGCTTTCTTT
TRBV5-1	.	TRBD1	TRBJ2-7	16	CASGQGAGGLAYEQYF	TGCGCCAGCGGACAGGGGGCAGGGGGACTAGCTTACGAGCAGTACTTC
TRBV28	.	TRBD1	TRBJ1-6	13	CASGQGANSPLHF	TGTGCCAGCGGCCAGGGGGCTAATTCACCCCTCCACTTT
TRBV27	.	.	TRBJ2-1	13	CASSGSSYNEQFF	TGTGCCAGCAGTGGGAGCTCCTACAATGAGCAGTTCTTC
TRBV11-3	.	.	TRBJ1-2	15	CASSSPARGRSGYTF	TGTGCCAGCAGCTCGCCCGCGCGGGGAAGGTCGGGCTACACCTTC
TRBV7-9	once	.	TRBJ2-7	11	CASSREYEQYF	TGTGCCAGCAGCAGAGAATACGAGCAGTACTTC
TRBV7-3	.	TRBD2	TRBJ2-3	16	CASSLRASGGTDTQYF	TGTGCCAGCAGCTTAAGGGCAAGCGGGGGCACAGATACGCAGTATTTT
TRBV23-1	.	.	TRBJ2-7	14	CASSQSNIHYEQYF	TGCGCCAGCAGTCAATCGAACATACACTACGAGCAGTACTTC
TRBV5-1	.	TRBD1	TRBJ2-3	14	CASSPGQYTDTQYF	TGCGCCAGCAGCCCGGGACAGTACACAGATACGCAGTATTTT
TRBV28	.	.	TRBJ2-1	15	CASSLGAGIGNEQFF	TGTGCCAGCAGTTTAGGAGCGGGTATTGGAAATGAGCAGTTCTTC
TRBV7-6	.	TRBD2	TRBJ2-3	15	CASSYTSGRTDTQYF	TGTGCCAGCAGCTATACTAGCGGGAGGACAGATACGCAGTATTTT
TRBV28	.	TRBD1	TRBJ2-1	15	CASSPGDRGRNEQFF	TGTGCCAGCAGTCCCGGGGACAGGGGCAGGAATGAGCAGTTCTTC
TRBV5-1	.	.	TRBJ1-1	14	CASSLSGENTEAFF	TGCGCCAGCAGCTTGTCCGGAGAGAACACTGAAGCTTTCTTT
TRBV6-6	.	.	TRBJ1-1	14	CASSPQGLNTEAFF	TGTGCCAGCAGTCCCCAGGGGCTGAACACTGAAGCTTTCTTT
TRBV27	.	TRBD1	TRBJ1-5	19	CASSPRIFTGGRVGQPQHF	TGTGCCAGCAGTCCTCGGATCTTTACAGGGGGCCGGGTAGGTCAGCCCCAGCATTTT
TRBV7-9	.	TRBD2	TRBJ2-3	15	CASTTGTSGTDTQYF	TGTGCCAGCACCACCGGGACTAGCGGTACAGATACGCAGTATTTT
TRBV27	.	.	TRBJ1-5	14	CASRKDINNQPQHF	TGTGCCAGCAGGAAGGACATTAACAATCAGCCCCAGCATTTT
TRBV14	many	TRBD2	TRBJ2-7	15	CASSQEKLGREEQYF	TGTGCCAGCAGCCAAGAGAAATTAGGGAGGGAGGAGCAGTACTTC
TRBV6-5	.	TRBD1	TRBJ1-3	15	CASSLRTGSGNTIYF	TGTGCCAGCAGTCTCCGGACAGGATCCGGCAACACCATATATTTT
TRBV5-1	.	.	TRBJ1-2	14	CASSLGAAANGYTF	TGCGCCAGCAGCTTGGGGGCAGCCGCCAATGGCTACACCTTC
TRBV19	.	TRBD1	TRBJ1-5	14	CASSKGQGNQPQHF	TGTGCCAGTAGTAAGGGACAGGGGAATCAGCCCCAGCATTTT
TRBV5-1	.	.	TRBJ2-2	13	CASRQLNTGELFF	TGCGCCAGCCGACAACTGAACACCGGGGAGCTGTTTTTT
TRBV25-1	.	TRBD1	TRBJ1-1	15	CASSHGTGTNTEAFF	TGTGCCAGCAGTCATGGGACAGGGACGAACACTGAAGCTTTCTTT
TRBV28	few	.	TRBJ1-3	14	CASSLAANGNTIYF	TGTGCCAGCAGTTTGGCAGCGAATGGAAACACCATATATTTT
TRBV27	.	TRBD1	TRBJ1-6	15	CASSLGQGTSSPLHF	TGTGCCAGCAGTCTAGGACAGGGGACGAGTTCACCCCTCCACTTT
TRBV7-2	.	.	TRBJ2-6	16	CASSLGSGSGANVLTF	TGTGCCAGCAGCTTAGGGTCGGGCTCTGGGGCCAACGTCCTGACTTTC
TRBV6-5	.	TRBD1	TRBJ1-5	14	CASSRDRLNQPQHF	TGTGCCAGCAGTCGGGACAGGCTGAATCAGCCCCAGCATTTT
TRBV6-6	few	.	TRBJ2-7	15	CASSFQDSRTYEQYF	TGTGCCAGCAGTTTCCAGGACAGTCGGACCTACGAGCAGTACTTC
TRBV27	.	TRBD1	TRBJ1-5	15	CASSLTGGYGQPQHF	TGTGCCAGCAGTTTGACAGGGGGATATGGACAGCCCCAGCATTTT
TRBV19	.	.	TRBJ2-7	14	CASSIAGGLYEQYF	TGTGCCAGTAGTATAGCCGGAGGCCTCTACGAGCAGTACTTC
TRBV28	.	.	TRBJ1-1	15	CASIPVGGVGGEAFF	TGTGCCTCCATCCCTGTGGGGGGGGTCGGGGGTGAAGCTTTCTTT
TRBV28	.	.	TRBJ2-5	14	CASKITGAQETQYF	TGTGCCAGCAAGATAACAGGAGCTCAAGAGACCCAGTACTTC
TRBV4-2	.	TRBD1	TRBJ2-2	16	CASSQGTGANTGELFF	TGTGCCAGCAGCCAGGGGACAGGGGCGAACACCGGGGAGCTGTTTTTT
TRBV9	.	.	TRBJ2-6	18	CASSLPPGSDSGANVLTF	TGTGCCAGCAGCCTCCCGCCAGGGTCTGACTCTGGGGCCAACGTCCTGACTTTC
TRBV4-2	once	.	TRBJ2-3	14	CASSHGDNTDTQYF	TGTGCCAGCAGCCACGGGGACAACACAGATACGCAGTATTTT
TRBV12-5	once	.	TRBJ2-7	13	CASGLGTAYEQYF	TGTGCTAGTGGTCTGGGAACGGCCTACGAGCAGTACTTC
TRBV7-9	.	TRBD2	TRBJ2-1	15	CASSLVGSGRNEQFF	TGTGCCAGCAGCTTAGTCGGTAGCGGGAGGAATGAGCAGTTCTTC
TRBV27	.	TRBD2	TRBJ2-7	13	CASCLRGGDEQYF	TGTGCCAGCTGTCTGAGGGGAGGGGACGAGCAGTACTTC
TRBV6-5	.	.	TRBJ1-2	15	CASSPSPERRYGYTF	TGTGCCAGCAGTCCCTCCCCAGAGAGGCGATATGGCTACACCTTC
TRBV18	.	TRBD1	TRBJ1-1	15	CASSPSDRRNTEAFF	TGTGCCAGCTCACCGTCGGACAGGAGGAACACTGAAGCTTTCTTT
TRBV5-6	.	TRBD1	TRBJ1-5	14	CASSLAQGNQPQHF	TGTGCCAGCAGCTTGGCACAGGGGAACCAGCCCCAGCATTTT
TRBV27	.	TRBD1	TRBJ1-1	14	CASREHRGLTEAFF	TGTGCCAGCAGGGAACACAGGGGGCTCACTGAAGCTTTCTTT
TRBV27	.	TRBD1	TRBJ2-7	17	CASSPPSRQGANYEQYF	TGTGCCAGCAGTCCCCCGAGTAGGCAGGGGGCCAACTACGAGCAGTACTTC
TRBV5-4	.	TRBD2	TRBJ2-3	18	CASSLNRRGVGGGDTQYF	TGTGCCAGCAGCTTAAATAGGCGGGGGGTAGGAGGAGGAGATACGCAGTATTTT
TRBV7-3	.	TRBD1	TRBJ2-1	15	CASSPYRTGDNEQFF	TGTGCCAGCAGCCCATATCGAACAGGGGACAATGAGCAGTTCTTC
TRBV9	.	.	TRBJ2-7	13	CASSVKQGYEQYF	TGTGCCAGCAGCGTAAAACAGGGTTACGAGCAGTACTTC
TRBV7-9	.	.	TRBJ2-7	12	CASSGSGYEQYF	TGTGCCAGCAGCGGCTCAGGATACGAGCAGTACTTC